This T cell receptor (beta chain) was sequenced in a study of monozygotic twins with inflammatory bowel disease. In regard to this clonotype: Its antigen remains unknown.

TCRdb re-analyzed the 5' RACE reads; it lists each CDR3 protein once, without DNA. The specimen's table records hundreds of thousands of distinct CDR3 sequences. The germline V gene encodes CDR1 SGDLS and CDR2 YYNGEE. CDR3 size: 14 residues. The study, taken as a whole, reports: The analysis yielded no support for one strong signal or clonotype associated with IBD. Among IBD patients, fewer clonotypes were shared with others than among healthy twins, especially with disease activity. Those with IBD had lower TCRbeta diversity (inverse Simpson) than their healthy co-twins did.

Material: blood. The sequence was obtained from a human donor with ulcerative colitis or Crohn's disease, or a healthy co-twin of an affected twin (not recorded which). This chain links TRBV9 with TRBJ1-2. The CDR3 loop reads CASSPSGGLYGYTF. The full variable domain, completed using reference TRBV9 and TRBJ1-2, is DSGVTQTPKHLITATGQRVTLRCSPRSGDLSVYWYQQSLDQGLQFLIQYYNGEERAKGNILERFSAQQFPDLHSELNLSSLELGDSALYFCASSPSGGLYGYTFGSGTRLTVV.